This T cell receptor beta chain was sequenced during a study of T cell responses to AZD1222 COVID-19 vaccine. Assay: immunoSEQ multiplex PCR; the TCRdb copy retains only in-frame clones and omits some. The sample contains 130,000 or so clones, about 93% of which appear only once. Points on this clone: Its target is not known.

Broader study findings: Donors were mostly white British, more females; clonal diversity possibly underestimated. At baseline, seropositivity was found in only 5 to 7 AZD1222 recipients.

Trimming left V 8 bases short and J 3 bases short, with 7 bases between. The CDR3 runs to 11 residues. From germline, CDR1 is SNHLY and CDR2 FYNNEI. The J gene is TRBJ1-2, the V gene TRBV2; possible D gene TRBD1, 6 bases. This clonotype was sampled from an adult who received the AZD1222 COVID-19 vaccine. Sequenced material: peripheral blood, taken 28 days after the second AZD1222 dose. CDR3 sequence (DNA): TGTGCCAGCTCAGGGGACTATGGCTACACCTTC. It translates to CASSGDYGYTF.